This TCR beta chain was retrieved from a study of blood T cell repertoires in COVID-19. V trimming: 7 bases; J trimming: 7 bases; junction bases outside the gene matches: 6. This CDR3 has 13 amino acids. CDR1 is SGHRS and CDR2 is YFSETQ in the germline V gene. Methods used by the authors: Amplification of reference gene primers was used by the study to estimate nucleated cell counts. Here immunoSEQ multiplex PCR was the method, and the copy in TCRdb shows in-frame clones only, minus some. V and J calls and clone size follow that table, whereas D and trimming were derived from the DNA. This sample has about 310,000 clones, with approximately 86% found just once. Enrolled through a virtual design, the participants were between 18 and 89 years of age and came from about two dozen US areas.

V usage is TRBV5-1 and J usage is TRBJ2-1, with 9 nucleotides matching TRBD1. The receptor comes from a woman aged 18-30 years who had recovered from COVID-19. Sample: PBMCs or T cells enriched from blood (not recorded which). CDR3 loop: CASRPGQGNEQFF. In DNA form, the CDR3 reads TGCGCCAGCCGTCCGGGACAGGGAAATGAGCAGTTCTTC.